Detailed here is one T cell receptor beta chain. The data belong to a study of cytomegalovirus exposure and HLA in healthy donors. From germline, CDR1 is GTSNPN and CDR2 SVGIG (reference sequence). This CDR3 has 13 residues. Trimming removed 0 bases from V and 10 bases from J, with 10 bases in between. In the PCR, 60 Vbeta and 13 Jbeta primers were used. Libraries were prepared by immunoSEQ multiplex PCR; TCRdb keeps only in-frame clonotypes and omits some of them. The sample lists some 120,000 clones, 77% occurring once. The chain is built from TRBV30 and TRBJ1-6; TRBD1 might be the D (5 bases). The sample was PBMCs. This TCR was recovered from a woman aged 40 to 50 in good health and CMV-seropositive. CDR3 nucleotides: TGTGCCTGGAGTGTCTCGGGGGAATCACCCCTCCACTTT. Its translation is CAWSVSGESPLHF.